A few counts support the clone carrying this T cell receptor (beta chain). The data originate from a study of T cells in Graves' hyperthyroidism and ophthalmopathy. The CDR3 length is 16 residues. Deletions cut 5 bases from V and 1 base from J, with 18 bases between. The V gene's germline CDR1 is SQVTM and CDR2 ANQGSEA. The CDR3 regions of TCR beta were amplified from RNA transcripts. Researchers ran a first-round RT-PCR on the TCR CDR3 using the HTBI primer set. TCRdb re-derived calls from the multiplex PCR reads in MiXCR, one entry per CDR3 protein. The table includes about 600,000 distinct CDR3 sequences, about 16% detected once.

The receptor's source is a middle-aged woman with Graves' ophthalmopathy. Sequenced sample: blood. The chain links TRBV29-1 to TRBJ2-1, with a tentative D call TRBD2 (5 bases). The CDR3 here is CSVSFRGRRSYNEQFF. The CDR3 DNA sequence: TGCAGCGTTTCCTTTCGGGGTCGGAGGTCCTACAATGAGCAGTTCTTC.